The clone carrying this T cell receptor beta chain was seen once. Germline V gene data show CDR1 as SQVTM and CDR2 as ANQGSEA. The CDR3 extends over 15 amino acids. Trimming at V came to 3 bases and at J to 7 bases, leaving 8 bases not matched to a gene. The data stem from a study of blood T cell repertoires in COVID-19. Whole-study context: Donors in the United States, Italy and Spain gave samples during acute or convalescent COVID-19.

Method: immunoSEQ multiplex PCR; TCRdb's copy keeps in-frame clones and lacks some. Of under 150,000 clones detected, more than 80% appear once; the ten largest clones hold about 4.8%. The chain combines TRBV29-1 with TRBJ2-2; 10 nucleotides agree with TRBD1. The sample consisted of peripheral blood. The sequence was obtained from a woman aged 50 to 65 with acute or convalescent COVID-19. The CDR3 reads CSVEEGQGDHGELFF. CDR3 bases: TGCAGCGTTGAGGAAGGACAGGGGGACCACGGGGAGCTGTTTTTT.